This T cell receptor (beta chain) derives from a study of blood T cells in healthy people across ages (dated by TCRdb to 2015 to 2017). In terms of the full investigation: Template switching captured roughly one uniquely barcoded TCR beta cDNA molecule per two T cells in model experiments. Using deep sequencing normalized with unique cDNA molecular identifiers, the study measured how TCR beta repertoire diversity changes with age. The donors were split into four age groups: young (average approximately 16 years), middle-aged (39), aged (more than 60) and long-lived (roughly 77). The study analyzed two additional independent replicas of 1 million unique cDNA reads from the same blood draw for two donors, one aged 18 to 29 and one aged 80 or older. To avoid experimental bias, donors of different ages were randomly spread across the sequencing lanes.

The CDR3, from cysteine to phenylalanine, totals 16 residues. Solely the CDR3 DNA is kept, with 48 bases framed from the first base. Trimming removed 0 bases from V and 5 bases from J, leaving 14 bases between the germline ends. From a lookup of the germline V gene, CDR1 and CDR2 are LGHNA and YSLEER. Concerning this clonotype: The target of this receptor is not known. Base qualities are not recorded, but no much larger clone differs from it by a single base.

Study-wide conclusions, independent of this receptor: Because the CMV infection status of the donors was unknown, age-related changes in expanded clonotypes may potentially have been confounded. A strong correlation was found between observed TCR beta diversity and the percentage of naive T cells measured by flow cytometry. Compared with the aged group, more naive CD4+ T cells, fewer expanded clones and increased TCR diversity were shown by the long-lived group, suggesting age selection. Since profiling was done on bulk unsorted PBMCs, naive and antigen-experienced compartments could not be conclusively compared. Estimates of total diversity based on one million sequenced T cells were regarded as lower bounds and as underestimates. As age increased, observed TCR beta diversity per million T cells dropped in a roughly linear way, and a significant reduction was already evident by age roughly 40.

The 39 donors, aged roughly 6 to 95 years, were systemically healthy Caucasian individuals from Russia. Each donor gave about 11 milliliters of peripheral blood, drawn into EDTA-treated Vacutainer tubes. Ficoll-Paque density-gradient centrifugation was used to isolate PBMCs, with at least 7 million per sample. Trizol reagent was used to extract total RNA from the PBMCs, yielding at least 6 micrograms per sample. For every donor, flow cytometry on a PBMC aliquot measured the percentage of naive CD45RAhigh/CD27high T cells. Library construction relied on 5' RACE. Reads for this sample came from an Illumina HiSeq 2500. The second PCR ran for roughly 7 to 11 cycles and used a J-beta primer mix along with a sample-barcoded 5' primer. Each TCR beta cDNA molecule received a unique molecular identifier from a template-switch 5' adaptor carrying 12 random nucleotides. Each sample yielded at least 2.5 million CDR3-containing paired-end reads. First-strand cDNA synthesis was performed from all RNA using the Mint cDNA synthesis kit, with priming by a TRBC-specific oligonucleotide. All cDNA was treated with uracil-DNA glycosylase and then went through a first 18-cycle PCR with the universal primers M1SS and BC2_uni_R. As for how the authors treated the data: For normalization, 1 million high-quality reads were randomly selected from each sample, with every read carrying a distinct molecular identifier. Instead of being binned into consensus sequences, reads that shared molecular identifiers were thrown out. MiTCR, with a Q25 quality threshold and the strictest error-elimination algorithm, was used for CDR3 identification, clonotype clustering and error correction. A nonparametric unseen species model with Euler transformation was used to estimate lower-bound total TCR beta diversity. In TCRdb, the public reads were trimmed at Q25 with fastp and aligned with MiXCR, with productive beta chains retained. Entries that share a CDR3 protein sequence are merged under the most common genes and DNA. The V and J calls, along with clone size, are taken from TCRdb and not from the paper's own processing. This sample holds about 1.8 million distinct CDR3 sequences; less than 50% were observed only once. Of the sample, less than 2.5% is held by the ten largest clones.

Sequenced: blood. This receptor was taken from a woman in her thirties or forties in good health. The receptor chain draws on TRBV4-3 and TRBJ2-1, with the D gene not clear enough to name. The CDR3 protein sequence reads: CASSQDIGTVNNEQFF. DNA sequence: TGCGCCAGCAGCCAAGATATAGGTACGGTCAACAATGAGCAGTTCTTC.